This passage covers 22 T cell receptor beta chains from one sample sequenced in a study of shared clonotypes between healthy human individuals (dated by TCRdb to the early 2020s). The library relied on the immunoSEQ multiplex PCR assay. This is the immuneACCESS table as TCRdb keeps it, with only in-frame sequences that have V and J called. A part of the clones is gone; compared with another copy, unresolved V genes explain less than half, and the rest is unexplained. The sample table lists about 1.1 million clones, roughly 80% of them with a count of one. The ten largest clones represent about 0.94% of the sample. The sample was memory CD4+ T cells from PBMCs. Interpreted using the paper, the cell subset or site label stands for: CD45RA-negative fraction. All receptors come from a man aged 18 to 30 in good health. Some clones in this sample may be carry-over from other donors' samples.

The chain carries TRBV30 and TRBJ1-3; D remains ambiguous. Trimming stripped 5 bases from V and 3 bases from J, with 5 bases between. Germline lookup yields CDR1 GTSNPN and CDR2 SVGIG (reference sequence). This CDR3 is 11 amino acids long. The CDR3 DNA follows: TGTGCCTGGGGTTATGGAAACACCATATATTTT. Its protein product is CAWGYGNTIYF.

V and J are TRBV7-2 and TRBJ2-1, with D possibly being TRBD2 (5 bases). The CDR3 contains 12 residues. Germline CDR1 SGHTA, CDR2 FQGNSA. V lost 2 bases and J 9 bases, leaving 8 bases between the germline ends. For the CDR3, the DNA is TGTGCCAGCAGCTTACACGAGGGTGAGCAGTTCTTC. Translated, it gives CASSLHEGEQFF.

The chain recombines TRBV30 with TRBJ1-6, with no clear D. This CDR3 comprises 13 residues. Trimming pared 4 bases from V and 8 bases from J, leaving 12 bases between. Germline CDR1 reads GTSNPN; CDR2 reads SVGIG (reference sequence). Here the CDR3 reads CAWTRIRDSPLHF. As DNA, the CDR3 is TGTGCCTGGACCAGAATTAGAGATTCACCCCTCCACTTT.

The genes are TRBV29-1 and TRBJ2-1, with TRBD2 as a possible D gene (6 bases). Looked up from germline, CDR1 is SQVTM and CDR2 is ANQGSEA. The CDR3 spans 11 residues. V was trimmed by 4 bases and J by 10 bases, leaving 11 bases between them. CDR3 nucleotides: TGCAGCGTTGGATCGGCGGGAGAGCAGTTCTTC. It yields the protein CSVGSAGEQFF.

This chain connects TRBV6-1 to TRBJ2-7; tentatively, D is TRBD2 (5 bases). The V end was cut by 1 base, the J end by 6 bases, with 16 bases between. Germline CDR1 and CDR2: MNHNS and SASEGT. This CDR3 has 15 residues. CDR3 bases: TGTGCCAGCAGTGAAGGATGGAGGCTCCCTGGCGAGCAGTACTTC. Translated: CASSEGWRLPGEQYF.

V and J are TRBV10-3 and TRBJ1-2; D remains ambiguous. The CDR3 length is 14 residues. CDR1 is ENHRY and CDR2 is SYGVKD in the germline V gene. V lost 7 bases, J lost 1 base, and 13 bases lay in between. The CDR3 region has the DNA TGTGCCATCACCTCCGACAACCTTAACTATGGCTACACCTTC. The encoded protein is CAITSDNLNYGYTF.

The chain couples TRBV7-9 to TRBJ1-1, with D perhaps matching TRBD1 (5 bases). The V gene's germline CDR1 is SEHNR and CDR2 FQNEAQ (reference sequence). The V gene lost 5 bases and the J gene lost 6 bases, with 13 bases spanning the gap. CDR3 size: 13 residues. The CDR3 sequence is CASSLRDPPEAFF. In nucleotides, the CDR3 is TGTGCCAGCAGCCTCCGGGACCCCCCTGAAGCTTTCTTT.

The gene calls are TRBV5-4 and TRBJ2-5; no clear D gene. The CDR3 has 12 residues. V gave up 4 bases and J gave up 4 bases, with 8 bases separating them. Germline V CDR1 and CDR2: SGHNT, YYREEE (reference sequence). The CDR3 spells CASSPSGETQYF. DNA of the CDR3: TGTGCCAGCAGCCCCTCAGGAGAGACCCAGTACTTC.

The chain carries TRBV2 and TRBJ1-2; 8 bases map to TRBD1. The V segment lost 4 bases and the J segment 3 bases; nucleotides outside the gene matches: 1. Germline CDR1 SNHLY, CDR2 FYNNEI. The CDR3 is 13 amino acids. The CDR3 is CASSADRDYGYTF. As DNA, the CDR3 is TGTGCCAGCAGTGCGGACAGGGACTATGGCTACACCTTC.

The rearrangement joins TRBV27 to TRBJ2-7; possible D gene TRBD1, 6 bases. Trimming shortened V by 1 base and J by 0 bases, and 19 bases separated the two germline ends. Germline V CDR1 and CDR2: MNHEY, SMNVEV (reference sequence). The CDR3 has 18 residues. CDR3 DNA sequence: TGTGCCAGCAGTTTATTATCTCTGGGGGCGCGGAGCTCCTACGAGCAGTACTTC. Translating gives CASSLLSLGARSSYEQYF.

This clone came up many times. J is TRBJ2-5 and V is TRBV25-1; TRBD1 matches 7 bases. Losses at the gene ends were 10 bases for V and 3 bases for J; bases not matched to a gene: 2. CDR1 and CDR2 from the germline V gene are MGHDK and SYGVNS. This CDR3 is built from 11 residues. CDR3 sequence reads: CANRGEETQYF. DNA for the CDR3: TGTGCCAACAGGGGAGAAGAGACCCAGTACTTC.

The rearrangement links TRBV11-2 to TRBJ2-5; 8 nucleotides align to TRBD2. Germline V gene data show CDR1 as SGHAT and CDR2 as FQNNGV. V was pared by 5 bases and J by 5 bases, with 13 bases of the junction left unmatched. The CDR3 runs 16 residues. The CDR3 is CASSPPRGAVGETQYF. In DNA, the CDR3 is TGTGCCAGCAGCCCCCCGCGGGGGGCGGTCGGGGAGACCCAGTACTTC.

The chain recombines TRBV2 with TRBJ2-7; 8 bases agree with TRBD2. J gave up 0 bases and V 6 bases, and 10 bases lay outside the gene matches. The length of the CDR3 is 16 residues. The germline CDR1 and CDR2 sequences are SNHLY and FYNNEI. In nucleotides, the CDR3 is TGTGCCAGCAGACCCTTCACCGGGACTAGCTCCTACGAGCAGTACTTC. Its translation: CASRPFTGTSSYEQYF.

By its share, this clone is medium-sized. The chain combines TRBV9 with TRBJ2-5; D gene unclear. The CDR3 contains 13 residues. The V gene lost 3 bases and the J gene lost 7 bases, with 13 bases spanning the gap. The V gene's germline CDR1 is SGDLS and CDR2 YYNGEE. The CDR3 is CASSDRPDGTQYF. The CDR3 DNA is TGTGCCAGCAGCGACCGGCCTGATGGGACCCAGTACTTC.

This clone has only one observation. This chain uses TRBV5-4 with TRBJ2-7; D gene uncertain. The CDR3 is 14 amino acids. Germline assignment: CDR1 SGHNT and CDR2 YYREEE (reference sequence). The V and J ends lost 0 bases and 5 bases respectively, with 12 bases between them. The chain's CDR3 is CASSLVFGDHEQYF. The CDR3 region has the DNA TGTGCCAGCAGCTTGGTATTTGGCGATCACGAGCAGTACTTC.

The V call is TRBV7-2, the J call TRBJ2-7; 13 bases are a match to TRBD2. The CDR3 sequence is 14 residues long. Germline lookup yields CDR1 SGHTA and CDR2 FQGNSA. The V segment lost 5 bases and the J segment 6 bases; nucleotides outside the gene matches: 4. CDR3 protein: CASSRTSGRFEQYF. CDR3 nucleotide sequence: TGTGCCAGCAGCCGGACTAGCGGGAGATTCGAGCAGTACTTC.

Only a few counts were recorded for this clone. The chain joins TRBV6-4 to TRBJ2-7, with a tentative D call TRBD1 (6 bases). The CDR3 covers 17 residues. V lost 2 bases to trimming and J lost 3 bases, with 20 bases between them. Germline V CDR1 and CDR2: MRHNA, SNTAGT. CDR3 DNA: TGTGCCAGCAGTGACGGTCTTCTGGGGGCCCCGGTCTACGAGCAGTACTTC. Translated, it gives CASSDGLLGAPVYEQYF.

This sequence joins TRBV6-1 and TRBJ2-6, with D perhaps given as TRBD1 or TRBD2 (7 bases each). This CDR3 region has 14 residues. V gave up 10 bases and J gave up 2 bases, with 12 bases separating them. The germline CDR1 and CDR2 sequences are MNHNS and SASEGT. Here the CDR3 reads CANQGGAGANVLTF. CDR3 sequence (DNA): TGTGCCAACCAGGGGGGGGCTGGGGCCAACGTCCTGACTTTC.

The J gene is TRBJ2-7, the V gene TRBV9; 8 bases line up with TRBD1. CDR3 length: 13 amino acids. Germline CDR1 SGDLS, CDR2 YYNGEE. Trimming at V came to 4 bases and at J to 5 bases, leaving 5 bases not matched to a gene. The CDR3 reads CASSQTGDHEQYF. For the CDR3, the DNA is TGTGCCAGCAGCCAGACAGGGGACCACGAGCAGTACTTC.

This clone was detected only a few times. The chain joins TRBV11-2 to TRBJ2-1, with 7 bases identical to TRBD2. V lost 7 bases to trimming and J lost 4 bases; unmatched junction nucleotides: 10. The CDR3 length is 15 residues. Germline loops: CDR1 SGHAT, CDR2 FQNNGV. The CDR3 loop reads CASISGSSGYNEQFF. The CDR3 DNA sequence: TGTGCCAGCATCTCAGGGAGTAGCGGGTACAATGAGCAGTTCTTC.

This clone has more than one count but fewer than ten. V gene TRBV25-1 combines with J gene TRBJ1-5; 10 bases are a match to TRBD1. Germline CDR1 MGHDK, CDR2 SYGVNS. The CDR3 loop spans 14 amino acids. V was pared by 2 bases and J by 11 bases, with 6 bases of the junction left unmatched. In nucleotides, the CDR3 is TGTGCCAGCAGTGAAGGACAGGGGGGACGAGCCCAGCATTTT. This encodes CASSEGQGGRAQHF.

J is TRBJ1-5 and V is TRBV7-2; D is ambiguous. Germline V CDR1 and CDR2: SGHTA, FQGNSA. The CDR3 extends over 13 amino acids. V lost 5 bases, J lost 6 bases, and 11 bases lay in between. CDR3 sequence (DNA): TGTGCCAGCAGCCCGGGTGCGAGTCAGCCCCAGCATTTT. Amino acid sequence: CASSPGASQPQHF.